This T cell receptor (beta chain) originates from a study of T-cell reconstitution after alpha-beta-depleted transplantation in children. In germline, CDR1 is SGHVS, CDR2 FNYEAQ. V was clipped by 5 bases and J by 3 bases; unmatched bases: 13. The CDR3 extends over 17 amino acids. This clonotype was counted a few times. The antigen is undetermined. The library targeted TCRbeta and was prepared with unique molecular identifiers. TCRdb redid the calling of the PCR reads with MiXCR, one entry per CDR3 protein. This sample carries about 980,000 distinct CDR3 sequences, around 30% of them seen once, and the ten largest clones take under 30%. Study results and limitations: Reportedly, roughly two months post-transplant, alpha-beta T cells arose from several hundred expanded graft clones. Newly produced T cells mostly provided counts and TCRbeta diversity after one year, as hyperexpanded clones declined. Surviving recipient T cells and thymic progenitors accounted for the high day-60 TCRbeta diversity observed in some patients.

The V call is TRBV7-6, the J call TRBJ1-2; 9 positions agree with TRBD1. This material consisted of PBMCs, mostly from graft donor cells, taken 360 days after TCRalphabeta/CD19-depleted stem cell transplant. The source is a boy in the first two years of life who had a stem cell transplant for SCID, so the T cells may come from the graft donor. The CDR3 reads CASSPGQGWMGYYGYTF. CDR3 nucleotide sequence: TGTGCCAGCAGCCCCGGACAGGGGTGGATGGGATACTATGGCTACACCTTC.